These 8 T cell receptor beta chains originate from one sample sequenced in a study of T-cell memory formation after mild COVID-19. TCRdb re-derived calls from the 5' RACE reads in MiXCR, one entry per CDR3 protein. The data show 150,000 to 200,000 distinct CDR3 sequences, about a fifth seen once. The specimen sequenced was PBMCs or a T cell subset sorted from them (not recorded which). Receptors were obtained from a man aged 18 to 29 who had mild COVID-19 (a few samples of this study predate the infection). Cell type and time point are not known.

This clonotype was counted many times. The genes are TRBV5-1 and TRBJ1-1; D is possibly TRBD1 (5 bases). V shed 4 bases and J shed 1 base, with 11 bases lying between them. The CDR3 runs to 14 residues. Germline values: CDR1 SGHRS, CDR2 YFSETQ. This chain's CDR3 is CASSPLGQNTEAFF. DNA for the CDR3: TGCGCCAGCAGCCCCCTTGGACAGAACACTGAAGCTTTCTTT.

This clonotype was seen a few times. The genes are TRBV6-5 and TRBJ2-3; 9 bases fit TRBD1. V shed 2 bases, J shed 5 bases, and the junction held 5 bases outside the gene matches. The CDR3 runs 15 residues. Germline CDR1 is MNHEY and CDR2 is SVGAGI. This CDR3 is CASSYRGQGIDTQYF. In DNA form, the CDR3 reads TGTGCCAGCAGTTACCGGGGACAGGGCATAGATACGCAGTATTTT.

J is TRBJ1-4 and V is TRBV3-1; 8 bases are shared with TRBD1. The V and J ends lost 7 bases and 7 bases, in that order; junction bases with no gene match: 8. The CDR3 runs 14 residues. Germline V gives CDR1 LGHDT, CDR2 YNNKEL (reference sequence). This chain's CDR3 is CASTSTGVSEKLFF. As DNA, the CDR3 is TGTGCCAGCACCTCGACAGGGGTTAGTGAAAAACTGTTTTTT. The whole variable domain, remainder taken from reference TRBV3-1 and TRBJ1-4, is DTAVSQTPKYLVTQMGNDKSIKCEQNLGHDTMYWYKQDSKKFLKIMFSYNNKELIINETVPNRFSPKSPDKAHLNLHINSLELGDSAVYFCASTSTGVSEKLFFGSGTQLSVL.

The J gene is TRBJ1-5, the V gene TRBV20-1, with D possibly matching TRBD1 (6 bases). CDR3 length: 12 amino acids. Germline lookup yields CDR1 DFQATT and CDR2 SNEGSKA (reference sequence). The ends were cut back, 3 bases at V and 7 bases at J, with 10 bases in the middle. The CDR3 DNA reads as TGCAGTGCTAGGGACAGCGGACAGCCCCAGCATTTT. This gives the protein CSARDSGQPQHF.

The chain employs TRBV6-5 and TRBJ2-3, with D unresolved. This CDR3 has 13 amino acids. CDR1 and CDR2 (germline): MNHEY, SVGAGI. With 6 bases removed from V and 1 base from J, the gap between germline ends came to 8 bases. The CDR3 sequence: CASRESGTDTQYF. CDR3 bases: TGTGCCAGCAGAGAGAGCGGCACAGATACGCAGTATTTT.

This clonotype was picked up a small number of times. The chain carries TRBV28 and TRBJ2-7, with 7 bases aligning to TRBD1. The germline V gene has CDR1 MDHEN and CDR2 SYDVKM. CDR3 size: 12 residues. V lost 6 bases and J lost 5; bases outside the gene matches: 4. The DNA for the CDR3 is TGTGCCAGCAGCAGCACAGGGGACGAGCAGTACGTC. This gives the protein CASSSTGDEQYV.

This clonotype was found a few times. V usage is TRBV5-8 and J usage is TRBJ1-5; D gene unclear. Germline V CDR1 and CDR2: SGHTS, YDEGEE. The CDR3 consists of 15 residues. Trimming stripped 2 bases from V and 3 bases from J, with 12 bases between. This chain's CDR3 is CASSFFSGLNQPQHF. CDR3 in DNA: TGTGCCAGCAGCTTTTTTTCAGGACTCAATCAGCCCCAGCATTTT.

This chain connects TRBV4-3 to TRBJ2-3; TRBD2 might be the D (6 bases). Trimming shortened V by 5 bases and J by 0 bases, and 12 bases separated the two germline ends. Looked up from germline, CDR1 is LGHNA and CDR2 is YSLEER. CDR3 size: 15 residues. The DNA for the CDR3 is TGCGCCAGCAGCGGGCTAGCGCTTAGCACAGATACGCAGTATTTT. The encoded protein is CASSGLALSTDTQYF.